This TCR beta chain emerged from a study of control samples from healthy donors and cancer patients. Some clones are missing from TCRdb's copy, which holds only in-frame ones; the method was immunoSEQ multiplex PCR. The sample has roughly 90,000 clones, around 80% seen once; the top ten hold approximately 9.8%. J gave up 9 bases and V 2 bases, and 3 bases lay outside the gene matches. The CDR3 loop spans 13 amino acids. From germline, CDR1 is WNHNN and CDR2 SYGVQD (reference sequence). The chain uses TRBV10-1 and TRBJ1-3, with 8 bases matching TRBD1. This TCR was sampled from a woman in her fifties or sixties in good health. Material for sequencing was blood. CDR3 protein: CASSERTGSTIYF. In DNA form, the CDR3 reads TGCGCCAGCAGTGAGAGGACAGGGAGCACCATATATTTT.